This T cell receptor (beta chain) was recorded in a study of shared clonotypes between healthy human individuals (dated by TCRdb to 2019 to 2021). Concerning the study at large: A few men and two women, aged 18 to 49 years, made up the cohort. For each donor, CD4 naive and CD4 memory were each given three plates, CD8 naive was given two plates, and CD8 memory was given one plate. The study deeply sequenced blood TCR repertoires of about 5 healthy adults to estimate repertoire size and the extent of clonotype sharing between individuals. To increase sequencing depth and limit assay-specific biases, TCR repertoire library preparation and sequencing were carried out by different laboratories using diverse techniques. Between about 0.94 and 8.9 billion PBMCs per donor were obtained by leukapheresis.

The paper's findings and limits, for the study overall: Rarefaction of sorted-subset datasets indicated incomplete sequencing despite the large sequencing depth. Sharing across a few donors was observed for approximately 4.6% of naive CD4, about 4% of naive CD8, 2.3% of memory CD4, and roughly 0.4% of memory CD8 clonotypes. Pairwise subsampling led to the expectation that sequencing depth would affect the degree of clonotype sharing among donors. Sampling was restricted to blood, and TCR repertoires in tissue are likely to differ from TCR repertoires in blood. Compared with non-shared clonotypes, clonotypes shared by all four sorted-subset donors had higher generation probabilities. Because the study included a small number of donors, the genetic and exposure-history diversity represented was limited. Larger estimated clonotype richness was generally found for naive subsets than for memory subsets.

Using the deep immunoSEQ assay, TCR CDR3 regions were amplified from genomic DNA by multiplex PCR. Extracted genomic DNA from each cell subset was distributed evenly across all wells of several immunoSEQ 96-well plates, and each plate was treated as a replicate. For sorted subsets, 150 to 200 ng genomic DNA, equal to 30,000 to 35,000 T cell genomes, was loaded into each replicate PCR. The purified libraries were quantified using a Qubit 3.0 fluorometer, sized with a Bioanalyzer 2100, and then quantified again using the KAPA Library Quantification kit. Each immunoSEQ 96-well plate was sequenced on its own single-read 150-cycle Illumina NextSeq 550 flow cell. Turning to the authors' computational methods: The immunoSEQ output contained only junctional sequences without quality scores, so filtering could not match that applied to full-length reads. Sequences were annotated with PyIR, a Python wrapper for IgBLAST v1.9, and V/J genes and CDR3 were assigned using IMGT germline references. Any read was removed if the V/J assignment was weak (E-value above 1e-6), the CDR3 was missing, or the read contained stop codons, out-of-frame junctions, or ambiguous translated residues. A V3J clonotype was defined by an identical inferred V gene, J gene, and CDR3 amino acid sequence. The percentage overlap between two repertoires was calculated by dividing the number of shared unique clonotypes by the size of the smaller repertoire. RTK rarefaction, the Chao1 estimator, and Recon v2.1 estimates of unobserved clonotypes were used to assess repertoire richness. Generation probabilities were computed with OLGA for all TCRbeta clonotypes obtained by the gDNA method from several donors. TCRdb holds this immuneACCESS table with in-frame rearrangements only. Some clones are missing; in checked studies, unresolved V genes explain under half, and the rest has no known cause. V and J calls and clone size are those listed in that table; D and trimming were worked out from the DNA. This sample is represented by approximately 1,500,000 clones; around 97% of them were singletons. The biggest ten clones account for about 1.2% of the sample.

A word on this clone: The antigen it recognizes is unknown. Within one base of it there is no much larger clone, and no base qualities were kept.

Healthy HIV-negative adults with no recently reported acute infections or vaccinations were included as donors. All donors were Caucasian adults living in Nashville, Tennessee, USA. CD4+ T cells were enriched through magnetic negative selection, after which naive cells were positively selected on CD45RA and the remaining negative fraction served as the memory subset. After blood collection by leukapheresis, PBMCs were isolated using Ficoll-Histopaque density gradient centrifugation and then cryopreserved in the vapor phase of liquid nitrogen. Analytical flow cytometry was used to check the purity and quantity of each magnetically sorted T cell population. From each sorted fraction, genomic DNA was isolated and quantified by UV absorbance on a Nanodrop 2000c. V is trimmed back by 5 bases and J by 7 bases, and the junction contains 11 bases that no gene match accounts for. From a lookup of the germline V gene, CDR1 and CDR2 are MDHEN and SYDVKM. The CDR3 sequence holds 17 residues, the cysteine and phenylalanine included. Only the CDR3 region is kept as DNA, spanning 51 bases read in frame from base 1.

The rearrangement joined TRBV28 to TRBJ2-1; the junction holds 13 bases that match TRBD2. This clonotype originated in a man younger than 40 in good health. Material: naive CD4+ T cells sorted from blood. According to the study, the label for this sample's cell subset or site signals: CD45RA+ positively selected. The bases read TGTGCCAGCAGTCCTCCGACCCTGGGACTAGCGGGGAATGAGCAGTTCTTC. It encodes CASSPPTLGLAGNEQFF.